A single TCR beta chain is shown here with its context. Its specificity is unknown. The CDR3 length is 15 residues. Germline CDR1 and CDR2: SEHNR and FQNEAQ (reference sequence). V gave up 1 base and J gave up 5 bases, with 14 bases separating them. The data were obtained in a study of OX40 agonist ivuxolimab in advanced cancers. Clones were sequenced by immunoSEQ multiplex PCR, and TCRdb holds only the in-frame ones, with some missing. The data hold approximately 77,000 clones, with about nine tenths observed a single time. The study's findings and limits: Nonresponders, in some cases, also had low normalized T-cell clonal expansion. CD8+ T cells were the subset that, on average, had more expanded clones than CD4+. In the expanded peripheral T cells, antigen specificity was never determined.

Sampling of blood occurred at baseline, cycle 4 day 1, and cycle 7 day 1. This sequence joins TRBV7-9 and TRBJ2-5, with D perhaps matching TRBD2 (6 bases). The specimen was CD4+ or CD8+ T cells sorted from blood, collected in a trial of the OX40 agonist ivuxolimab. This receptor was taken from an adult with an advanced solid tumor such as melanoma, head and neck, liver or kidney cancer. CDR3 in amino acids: CASSLVWGVGETQYF. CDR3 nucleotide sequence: TGTGCCAGCAGCTTAGTCTGGGGGGTCGGTGAGACCCAGTACTTC.